The 21 T cell receptor beta chains listed next were all sequenced from one sample in a study of post-analysis software for immune sequencing data. TCR beta cDNA libraries had unique molecular identifiers. MiXCR was run by TCRdb on the PCR reads, yielding one entry per CDR3 protein. The sample lists some 370,000 distinct CDR3 sequences, about a third occurring once. Their cognate antigens are unknown. Broader study findings: Patients used about five TRBV segments, including TRBV5-6, TRBV5-1 and TRBV20-1, more often than controls.

Input material: blood. The receptor set was obtained from a girl aged 5-17 years with multiple sclerosis.

This clonotype was seen a single time. The chain carries TRBV18 and TRBJ1-5, with 8 bases fitting TRBD1. The CDR3 sequence is 15 residues long. The V gene's germline CDR1 is KGHSH and CDR2 LQKENI. The trim removed 6 bases at V and 6 bases at J, leaving 10 bases unmatched. DNA of the CDR3: TGTGCCAGCTCCCCCGGACAGGGAAGAGCTCAGCCCCAGCATTTT. It is translated as CASSPGQGRAQPQHF.

The table lists this clonotype with a few counts. This chain joins TRBV5-1 and TRBJ1-1; D uncertain. V lost 0 bases to trimming and J lost 6 bases, with 15 bases between them. The CDR3 runs 15 residues. The germline V gene has CDR1 SGHRS and CDR2 YFSETQ. This CDR3 is CASSLGSWEGAEAFF. The CDR3 DNA sequence: TGCGCCAGCAGCTTGGGAAGCTGGGAGGGTGCTGAAGCTTTCTTT.

This chain links TRBV6-5 with TRBJ1-2; a weak D match, TRBD1 (5 bases). CDR1 is MNHEY, CDR2 SVGAGI, per germline. CDR3 size: 15 residues. The germline V and J ends were trimmed by 2 bases and 2 bases, with 12 bases remaining between them. CDR3 nucleotide sequence: TGTGCCAGCAGTTACGACGGGGACCCAAACTATGGCTACACCTTC. Translating gives CASSYDGDPNYGYTF.

The chain employs TRBV27 and TRBJ2-7; 10 nucleotides match TRBD1. The CDR3 loop spans 14 amino acids. Germline V gene lookup returns CDR1 MNHEY and CDR2 SMNVEV (reference sequence). Trimming took 3 bases from V and 6 from J; bases not matched to a gene: 5. The CDR3 here is CASSFRTGGGEQYF. The CDR3 bases are TGTGCCAGCAGTTTTCGGACAGGGGGGGGCGAGCAGTACTTC.

This clonotype came up a few times. At one boundary the junction diverges from the germline segment, which might be a read error. The V call is TRBV5-1, the J call TRBJ2-3; D is uncertain. Germline assignment: CDR1 SGHRS and CDR2 YFSETQ. This CDR3 contains 13 residues. This CDR3 is CASSFFGGDTQYF. For the CDR3, the DNA is TGTGCCAGCAGTTTTTTTGGCGGAGATACGCAGTATTTT.

This clonotype turned up a few times. This rearrangement joins TRBV27 to TRBJ2-7, with D uncertain. The CDR3 has 15 amino acids. The germline V gene encodes CDR1 MNHEY and CDR2 SMNVEV (reference sequence). V was shortened by 5 bases and J by 0 bases, with 14 bases between the two germline ends. The CDR3 DNA reads as TGTGCCAGCAGTCCGTTCAAGAGCAGCTCCTACGAGCAGTACTTC. It specifies CASSPFKSSSYEQYF.

This clonotype was detected many times. The chain links TRBV4-3 to TRBJ2-7, with a possible D match to TRBD1 (7 bases). The CDR3 sequence is 15 residues long. CDR1 is LGHNA, CDR2 YSLEER, per germline. Trimming took 4 bases from V and 0 from J, leaving 13 bases between them. For the CDR3, the DNA is TGCGCCAGCAGCCTCGGCGGGGACAGCTCCTACGAGCAGTACTTC. Its translation: CASSLGGDSSYEQYF.

On this clonotype itself: Because the CDR3 is missing its conserved closing phenylalanine or tryptophan, this is likely a read error. The rearrangement joins TRBV3-1 to TRBJ2-5, with D perhaps matching TRBD1 or TRBD2 (5 bases each). The CDR3 consists of 15 residues. Germline assignment: CDR1 LGHDT and CDR2 YNNKEL (reference sequence). Deletions cut 0 bases from V and 5 bases from J, with 13 bases between. CDR3 nucleotides: TGTGCCAGCAGCCAAGATAGAGGGGCTGAGGAGACCCAGTACCTC. Its translation is CASSQDRGAEETQYL.

This clonotype was found a few times. The chain joins TRBV4-2 to TRBJ2-5, with D perhaps matching TRBD2 (5 bases). With the DNA end fitting TRBJ2-7 better, the J assignment may be wrong. The CDR3 extends over 13 amino acids. Germline loops: CDR1 LGHNA, CDR2 YNFKEQ. Here the CDR3 DNA reads TGTGCCAGCAGCGGGGTAGCGCAGCACGAGCAGTACTTC. This gives the protein CASSGVAQHEQYF.

At least ten counts were recorded for this clonotype. In DNA form, the CDR3 reads TGTGCCAGCATCAAACAGGGGGCGAATGAGCAGTTCTTC. Translating gives CASIKQGANEQFF. The rearrangement uses TRBV6-6 and TRBJ2-1; TRBD1 agrees at 9 bases. The CDR3 is 13 amino acids. After removal of 7 bases from V and 7 bases from J, the junction contained 5 bases not matched to a gene. In germline, CDR1 is MNHNY, CDR2 SVGAGI (reference sequence).

The rearrangement links TRBV12-3 or TRBV12-4 to TRBJ1-5; D is ambiguous. The V gene lost 5 bases and the J gene lost 3 bases, with 20 bases spanning the gap. This CDR3 spans 17 amino acids. CDR3 bases: TGTGCCAGCAGTCCCAACACGGGCCCCCTCTCCAATCAGCCCCAGCATTTT. It encodes CASSPNTGPLSNQPQHF.

This clonotype was seen a few times. This chain joins TRBV4-1 and TRBJ1-1; 9 bases map to TRBD1. The CDR3 runs 15 residues. Germline values: CDR1 MGHRA, CDR2 YSYEKL. J gave up 6 bases and V 3 bases, and 8 bases lay outside the gene matches. CDR3 sequence: CASSHSPDRGPEAFF. CDR3 DNA sequence: TGCGCCAGCAGCCACAGCCCGGACAGGGGCCCTGAAGCTTTCTTT.

The chain employs TRBV18 and TRBJ2-1; TRBD1 matches at 10 bases. This CDR3 is built from 17 residues. Germline V gene data show CDR1 as KGHSH and CDR2 as LQKENI. Losses at the gene ends were 1 base for V and 9 bases for J; bases not matched to a gene: 12. CDR3 protein: CASSPRQGAAWRVEQFF. CDR3 coding DNA: TGTGCCAGCTCACCACGACAGGGGGCCGCTTGGAGGGTTGAGCAGTTCTTC.

The gene calls are TRBV5-6 and TRBJ2-7, with TRBD2 identical over 7 bases. The CDR3 contains 15 residues. V trimming: 4 bases; J trimming: 2 bases; junction bases outside the gene matches: 9. Germline-derived CDR1 and CDR2 are SGHDT and YYEEEE. CDR3 nucleotide sequence: TGTGCCAGCAGCCTCTGGAGCGCGGGGGCCTACGAGCAGTACTTC. It encodes CASSLWSAGAYEQYF.

The chain uses TRBV20-1 and TRBJ2-3; D gene uncertain. CDR1 DFQATT and CDR2 SNEGSKA come from the germline V gene (reference sequence). Trimming cost V 6 bases and J 2 bases, with 15 bases left between them. The CDR3 covers 14 residues. CDR3 sequence reads: CSAESYTITDTQYF. The CDR3 region has the DNA TGCAGTGCCGAGAGCTATACCATCACAGATACGCAGTATTTT.

The chain couples TRBV7-9 to TRBJ1-1, with TRBD1 matching over 10 bases. The germline V gene encodes CDR1 SEHNR and CDR2 FQNEAQ (reference sequence). The CDR3 runs 14 residues. The junction had 4 bases not matched to a gene; V was cut back by 6 bases and J by 3 bases. The CDR3 reads CASRRQGADTEAFF. The CDR3 DNA sequence: TGTGCCAGCAGACGACAGGGGGCGGACACTGAAGCTTTCTTT. The whole variable domain, filled in from reference TRBV7-9 and TRBJ1-1, reads DTGVSQNPRHKITKRGQNVTFRCDPISEHNRLYWYRQTLGQGPEFLTYFQNEAQLEKSRLLSDRFSAERPKGSFSTLEIQRTEQGDSAMYLCASRRQGADTEAFFGQGTRLTVV.

This rearrangement joins TRBV3-1 to TRBJ2-5; D may correspond to TRBD1 or TRBD2 (5 bases each). Germline V gene data show CDR1 as LGHDT and CDR2 as YNNKEL (reference sequence). The length of the CDR3 is 15 residues. The V end lost 0 bases, the J end lost 4 bases, and 12 bases lay between the germline ends. CDR3 region: CASSQDSPGPETQYF. The CDR3 region has the DNA TGTGCCAGCAGCCAAGATTCTCCGGGGCCAGAGACCCAGTACTTC.

The V call is TRBV9, the J call TRBJ1-1; a possible D gene is TRBD1 (6 bases). In germline, CDR1 is SGDLS, CDR2 YYNGEE. The CDR3 is made up of 16 amino acids. The V end lost 3 bases, the J end lost 1 base, and 16 bases lay between the germline ends. The CDR3 DNA follows: TGTGCCAGCAGCGAGCCGAAGGGGGTAGCGAACACTGAAGCTTTCTTT. This encodes CASSEPKGVANTEAFF.

This clonotype was seen a few times. V gene TRBV29-1 combines with J gene TRBJ1-1, with 8 bases lining up with TRBD1. Looked up from germline, CDR1 is SQVTM and CDR2 is ANQGSEA. The V segment lost 6 bases and the J segment 5 bases; nucleotides outside the gene matches: 11. CDR3 length equals 14 residues. The CDR3 reads CSVQRQGWNTEAFF. CDR3 nucleotide sequence: TGCAGCGTACAAAGACAGGGGTGGAATACTGAAGCTTTCTTT.

This clonotype has only a few counts. V usage is TRBV12-3 or TRBV12-4 and J usage is TRBJ2-1, with 7 nucleotides matching TRBD1. CDR3 size: 14 residues. The junction had 6 bases not matched to a gene; V was cut back by 3 bases and J by 7 bases. Here the CDR3 DNA reads TGTGCCAGCAGTTTCAGACAGGGTCCAAATGAGCAGTTCTTC. Its protein is CASSFRQGPNEQFF.

A few counts support this clonotype. V gene TRBV13 combines with J gene TRBJ2-7; 7 bases align to TRBD1. Per germline, CDR1 PRHDT and CDR2 FYEKMQ (reference sequence). The CDR3 runs 15 residues. The ends lost 2 bases at V and 2 bases at J; junction bases unmatched: 6. CDR3 amino acids: CASSLMGQSTYEQYF. CDR3 DNA: TGTGCCAGCAGCTTAATGGGACAGTCGACCTACGAGCAGTACTTC.